Sequencing of this TCR beta chain was carried out in a study of shared clonotypes between healthy human individuals. Study at large: Donors consisted of a couple of women and a few men between 18 and 49.

Terminally differentiated effector memory CD45RA+ cells were left out of the naive CD8 fraction, which was CD45RO-negative and positively selected for CCR7. J lost 8 bases, V lost 3 bases, and 6 bases had no gene match. The CDR3 extends over 15 amino acids. Germline V gives CDR1 SEHNR, CDR2 FQNEAQ (reference sequence). For each subset, genomic DNA was distributed in equal portions over several immunoSEQ plates. Only in-frame clones appear in the TCRdb table, and some are missing; sequencing was by immunoSEQ multiplex PCR. The sample has about 2 million clones, approximately 95% seen once; the top ten hold 0.9% to 1.4%.

The chain employs TRBV7-9 and TRBJ1-4; 10 bases are shared with TRBD1. The source is a man younger than 30 in good health. Specimen: naive CD8+ T cells sorted from blood. DNA of the CDR3: TGTGCCAGCAGCTTGACAGGGGGCATAGAGGAAAAACTGTTTTTT. Translated: CASSLTGGIEEKLFF.